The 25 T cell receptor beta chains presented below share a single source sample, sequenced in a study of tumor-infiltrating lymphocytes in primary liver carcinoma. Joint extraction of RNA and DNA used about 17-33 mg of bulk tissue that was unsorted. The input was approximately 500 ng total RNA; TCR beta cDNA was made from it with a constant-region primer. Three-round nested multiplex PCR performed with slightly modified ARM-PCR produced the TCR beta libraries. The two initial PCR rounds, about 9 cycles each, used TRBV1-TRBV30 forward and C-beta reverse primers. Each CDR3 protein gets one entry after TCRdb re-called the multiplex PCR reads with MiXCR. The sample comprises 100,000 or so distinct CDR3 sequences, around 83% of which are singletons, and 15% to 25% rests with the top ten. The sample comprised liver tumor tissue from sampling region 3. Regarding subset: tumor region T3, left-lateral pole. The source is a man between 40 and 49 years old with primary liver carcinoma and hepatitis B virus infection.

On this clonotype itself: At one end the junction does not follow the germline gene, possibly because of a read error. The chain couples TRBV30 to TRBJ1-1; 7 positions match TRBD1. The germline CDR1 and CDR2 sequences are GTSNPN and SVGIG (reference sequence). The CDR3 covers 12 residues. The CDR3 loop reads CARQGSNTDAFF. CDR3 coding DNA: TGTGCCAGACAGGGTTCGAATACTGACGCTTTCTTT.

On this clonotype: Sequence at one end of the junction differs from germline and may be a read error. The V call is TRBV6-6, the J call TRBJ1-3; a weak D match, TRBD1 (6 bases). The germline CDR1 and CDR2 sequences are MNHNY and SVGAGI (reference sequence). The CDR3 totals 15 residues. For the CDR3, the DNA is TGTGCCAGCAGTCCCGAGGGGGGCTCTAGAAACACCATATATTTT. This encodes CASSPEGGSRNTIYF.

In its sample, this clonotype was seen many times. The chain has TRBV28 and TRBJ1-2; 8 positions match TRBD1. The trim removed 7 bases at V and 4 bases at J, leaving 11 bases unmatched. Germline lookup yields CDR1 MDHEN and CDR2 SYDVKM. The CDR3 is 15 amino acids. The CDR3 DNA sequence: TGTGCCAGCACTAAGGAGGGGACAGGAATCTATGGCTACACCTTC. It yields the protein CASTKEGTGIYGYTF.

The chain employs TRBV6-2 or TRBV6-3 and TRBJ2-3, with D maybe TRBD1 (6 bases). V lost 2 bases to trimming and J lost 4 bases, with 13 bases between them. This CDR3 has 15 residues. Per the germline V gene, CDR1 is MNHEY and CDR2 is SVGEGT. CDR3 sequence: CASSYPLTGSDTQYF. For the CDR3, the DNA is TGTGCCAGCAGTTACCCCCTAACAGGGTCAGATACGCAGTATTTT.

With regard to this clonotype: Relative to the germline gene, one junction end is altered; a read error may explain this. CDR3 sequence (DNA): TGTGCCAGCAGCCGGGAGCCAGGAAGGACAGGGACTGGAAACACCATATGTTTT. Residues: CASSREPGRTGTGNTICF. This rearrangement joins TRBV4-2 to TRBJ1-3; 8 positions match TRBD1. Germline CDR1 is LGHNA and CDR2 is YNFKEQ. The CDR3 totals 18 residues.

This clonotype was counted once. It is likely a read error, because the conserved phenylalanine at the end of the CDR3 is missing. Written as DNA, the CDR3 is TGTGCCAGCCGCTGGGCTAGCGGGAGGGCCAATGAGCAGTTCCTC. The encoded protein is CASRWASGRANEQFL. The V gene is TRBV5-4, the J gene TRBJ2-1; 12 bases map to TRBD2. Germline-derived CDR1 and CDR2 are SGHNT and YYREEE (reference sequence). The CDR3 loop spans 15 amino acids. Trimming took 7 bases from V and 6 from J; bases not matched to a gene: 8.

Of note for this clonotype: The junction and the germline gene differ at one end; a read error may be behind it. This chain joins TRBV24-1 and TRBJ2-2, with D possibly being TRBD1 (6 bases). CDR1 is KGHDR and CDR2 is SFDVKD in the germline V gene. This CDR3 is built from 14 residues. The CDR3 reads CATSDLGDTRELFF. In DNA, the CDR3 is TGTGCTACCAGTGATTTAGGGGACACCAGGGAGCTGTTTTTT.

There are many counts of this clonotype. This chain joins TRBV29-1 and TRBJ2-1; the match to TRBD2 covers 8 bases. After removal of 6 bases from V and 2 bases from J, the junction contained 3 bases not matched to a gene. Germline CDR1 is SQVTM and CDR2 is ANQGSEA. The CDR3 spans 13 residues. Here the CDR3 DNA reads TGCAGCGTGGGACTAGGGGCCTACAATGAGCAGTTCTTC. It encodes CSVGLGAYNEQFF.

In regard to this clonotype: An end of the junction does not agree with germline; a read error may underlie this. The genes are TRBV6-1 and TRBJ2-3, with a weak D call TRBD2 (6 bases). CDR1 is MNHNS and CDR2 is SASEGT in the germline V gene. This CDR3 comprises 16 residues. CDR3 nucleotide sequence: TGTGCCAGCAGTGAAAGGCGGGGACTTGGCACAGGTACGCAGTATTTT. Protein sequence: CASSERRGLGTGTQYF.

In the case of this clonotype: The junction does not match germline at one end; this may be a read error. The CDR3: CANSPRGGASSYNEQFF. DNA of the CDR3: TGCGCCAACAGCCCCCGTGGTGGGGCAAGCTCCTACAATGAGCAGTTCTTC. The gene calls are TRBV5-1 and TRBJ2-1; D might be TRBD1 (5 bases). Per the germline V gene, CDR1 is SGHRS and CDR2 is YFSETQ. CDR3 size: 17 residues.

CDR3 region: CSVVHALNQPMHF. Here the CDR3 DNA reads TGCAGCGTTGTTCATGCGCTCAATCAGCCCATGCATTTT. V and J are TRBV29-1 and TRBJ1-5; no reliable D call. Trimming took off 4 bases at V and 15 bases at J, with 22 bases between the two ends. In germline, CDR1 is SQVTM, CDR2 ANQGSEA. There are 13 residues in the CDR3.

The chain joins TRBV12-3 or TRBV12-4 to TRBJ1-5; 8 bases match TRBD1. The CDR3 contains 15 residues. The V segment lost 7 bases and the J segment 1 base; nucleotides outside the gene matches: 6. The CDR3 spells CASIFSGGSNQPQHF. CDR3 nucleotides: TGTGCCAGCATTTTTTCAGGGGGCAGCAATCAGCCCCAGCATTTT.

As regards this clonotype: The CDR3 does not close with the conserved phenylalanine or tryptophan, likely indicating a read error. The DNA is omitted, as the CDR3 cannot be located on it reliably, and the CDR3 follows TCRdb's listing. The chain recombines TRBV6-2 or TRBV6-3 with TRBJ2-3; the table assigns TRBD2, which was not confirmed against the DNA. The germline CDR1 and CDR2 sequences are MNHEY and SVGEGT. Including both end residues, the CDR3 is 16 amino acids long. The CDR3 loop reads CARSYLAGGPTDTEYS.

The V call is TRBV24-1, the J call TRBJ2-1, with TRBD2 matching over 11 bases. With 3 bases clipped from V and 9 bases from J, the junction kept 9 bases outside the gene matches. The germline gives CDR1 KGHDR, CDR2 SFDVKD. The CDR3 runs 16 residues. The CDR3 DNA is TGTGCCACCAGTGATCCAGAGACTAGCGGGACGGTTGAGCAGTTCTTC. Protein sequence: CATSDPETSGTVEQFF.

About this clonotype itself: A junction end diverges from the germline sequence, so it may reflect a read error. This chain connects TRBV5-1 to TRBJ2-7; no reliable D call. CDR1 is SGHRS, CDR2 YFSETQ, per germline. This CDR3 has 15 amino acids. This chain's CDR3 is CASTTDPPGRHEQYF. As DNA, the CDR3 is TGCGCCAGCACCACCGACCCGCCTGGACGGCACGAACAGTACTTC.

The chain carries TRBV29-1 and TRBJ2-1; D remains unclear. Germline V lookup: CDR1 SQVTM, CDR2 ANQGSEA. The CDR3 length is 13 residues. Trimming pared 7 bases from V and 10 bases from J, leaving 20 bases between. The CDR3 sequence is CSAPDGGRVEQFF. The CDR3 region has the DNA TGCAGCGCCCCGGATGGCGGCCGGGTAGAGCAGTTCTTC.

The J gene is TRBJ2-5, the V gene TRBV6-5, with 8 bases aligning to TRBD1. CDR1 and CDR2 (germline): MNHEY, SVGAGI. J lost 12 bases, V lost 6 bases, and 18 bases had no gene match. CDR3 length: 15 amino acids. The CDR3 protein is CASSETGAGEEAKYF. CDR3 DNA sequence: TGTGCCAGCAGCGAGACAGGGGCAGGTGAAGAGGCCAAGTACTTC.

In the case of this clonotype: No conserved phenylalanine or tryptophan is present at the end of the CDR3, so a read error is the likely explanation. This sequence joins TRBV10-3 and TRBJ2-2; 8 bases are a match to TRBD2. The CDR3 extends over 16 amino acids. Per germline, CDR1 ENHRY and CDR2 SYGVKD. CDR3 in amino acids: CAISVLREANTGELFS. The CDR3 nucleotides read TGTGCCATCAGTGTATTGCGGGAGGCGAACACTGGGGAGCTGTTTTCT.

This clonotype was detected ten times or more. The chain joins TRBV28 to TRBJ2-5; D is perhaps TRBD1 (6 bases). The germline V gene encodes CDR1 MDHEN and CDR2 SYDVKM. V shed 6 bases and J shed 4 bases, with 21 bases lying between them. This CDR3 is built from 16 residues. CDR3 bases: TGTGCCAGCAGGCAGGGGCCAATGAGGGGGAGAGAGACCCAGTACTTC. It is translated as CASRQGPMRGRETQYF.

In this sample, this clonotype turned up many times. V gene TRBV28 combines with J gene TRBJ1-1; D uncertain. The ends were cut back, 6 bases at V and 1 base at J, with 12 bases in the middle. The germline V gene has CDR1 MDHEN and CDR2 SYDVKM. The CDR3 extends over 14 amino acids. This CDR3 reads CASSLEGGNTEAFF. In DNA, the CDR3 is TGTGCCAGCAGCCTGGAGGGAGGGAACACTGAAGCTTTCTTT.

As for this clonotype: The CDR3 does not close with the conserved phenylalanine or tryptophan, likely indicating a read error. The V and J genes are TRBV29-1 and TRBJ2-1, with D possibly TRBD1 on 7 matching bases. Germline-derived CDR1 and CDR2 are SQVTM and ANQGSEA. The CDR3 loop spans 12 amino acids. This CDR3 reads CRVEGPGGRQFS. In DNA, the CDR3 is TGCAGGGTTGAAGGGCCAGGGGGGAGGCAGTTCTCC.

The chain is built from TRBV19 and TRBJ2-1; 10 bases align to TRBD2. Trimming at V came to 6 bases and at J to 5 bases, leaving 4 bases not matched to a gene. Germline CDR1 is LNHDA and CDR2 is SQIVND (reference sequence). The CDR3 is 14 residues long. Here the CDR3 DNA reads TGTGCCAGTAGCGCTAGCGGGAGAAACAATGAGCAGTTCTTC. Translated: CASSASGRNNEQFF.

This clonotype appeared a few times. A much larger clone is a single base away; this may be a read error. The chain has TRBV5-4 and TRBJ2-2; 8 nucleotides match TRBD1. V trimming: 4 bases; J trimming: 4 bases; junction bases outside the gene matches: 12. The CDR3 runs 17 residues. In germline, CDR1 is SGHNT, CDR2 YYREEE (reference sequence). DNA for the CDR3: TGTGCCAGCAGCGAAGTAGGGCTACAGGGGGGCACCGGGGAGCTGTTTTTT. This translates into CASSEVGLQGGTGELFF.

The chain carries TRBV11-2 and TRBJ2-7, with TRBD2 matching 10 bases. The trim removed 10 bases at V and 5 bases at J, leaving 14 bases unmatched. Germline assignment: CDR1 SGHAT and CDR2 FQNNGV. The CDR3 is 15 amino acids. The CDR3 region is CANGLEASGSHEQYF. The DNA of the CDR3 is TGTGCCAACGGCCTAGAAGCTAGCGGGAGCCACGAGCAGTACTTC.

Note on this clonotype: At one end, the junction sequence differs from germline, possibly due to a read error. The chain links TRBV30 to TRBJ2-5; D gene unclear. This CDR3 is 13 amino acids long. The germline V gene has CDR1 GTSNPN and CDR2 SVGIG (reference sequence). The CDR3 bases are TGTGTCTGGAGTTCGTCCAGTCGGGAGACCCAGTACTTC. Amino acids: CVWSSSSRETQYF.